This T cell receptor (beta chain) came from a study of human T cells and chemical hapten exposure. Study-wide context: Skin of the upper inner arm, around 2 cm by around 2 cm, received 2% DPC for sensitization.

The sample holds many counts of this clonotype. Time point meaning: patch test 3, about 24 weeks after DPC sensitization. This sample's treatment: therapeutic diphenylcyclopropenone sensitization with weekly scalp DPC. Using its own MiXCR run on the RACE reads, TCRdb lists one record per CDR3 protein. The sample has approximately 86,000 distinct CDR3 sequences, about a tenth seen once. Germline V lookup: CDR1 DFQATT, CDR2 SNEGSKA (reference sequence). V gave up 1 base and J gave up 6 bases, with 11 bases separating them. The CDR3 runs to 13 residues. The gene calls are TRBV20-1 and TRBJ2-3; D gene uncertain. The sequence was obtained from a woman in her twenties or thirties with alopecia areata. Some clones in this sample may be carry-over from other donors' samples. This sample comprised whole blood, obtained in connection with sensitization to the hapten diphenylcyclopropenone (DPC). The CDR3 is CSARVLGGDTQYF. The CDR3 coding sequence is TGCAGTGCTAGAGTCCTAGGTGGGGATACGCAGTATTTT.